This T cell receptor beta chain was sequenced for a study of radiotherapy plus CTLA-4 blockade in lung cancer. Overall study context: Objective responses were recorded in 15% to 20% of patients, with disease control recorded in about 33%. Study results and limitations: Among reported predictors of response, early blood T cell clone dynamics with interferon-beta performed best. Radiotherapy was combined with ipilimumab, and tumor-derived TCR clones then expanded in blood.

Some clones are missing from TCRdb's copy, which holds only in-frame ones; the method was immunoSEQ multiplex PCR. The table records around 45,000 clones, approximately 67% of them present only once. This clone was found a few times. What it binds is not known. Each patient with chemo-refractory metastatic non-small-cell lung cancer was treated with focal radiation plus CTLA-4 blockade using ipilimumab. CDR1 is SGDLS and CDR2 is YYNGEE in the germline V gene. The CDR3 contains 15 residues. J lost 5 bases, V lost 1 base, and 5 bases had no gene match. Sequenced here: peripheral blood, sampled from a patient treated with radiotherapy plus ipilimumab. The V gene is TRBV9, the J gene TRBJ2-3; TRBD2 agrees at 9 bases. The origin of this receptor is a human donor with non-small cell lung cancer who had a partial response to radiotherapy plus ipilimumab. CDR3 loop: CASSVTSGPIDTQYF. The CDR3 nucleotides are TGTGCCAGCAGCGTAACTAGCGGGCCCATAGATACGCAGTATTTT.